The source of this T cell receptor beta chain is a study of blood T cell repertoires in COVID-19. Across the whole study: Specimens from acute and convalescent COVID-19 originated in the United States, Italy and Spain. PBMCs, B-cell-depleted T cells, or T cells were the source of the cDNA or gDNA that made up the material.

Authors' methods: The assay estimated nucleated cells by amplifying reference gene primers. Some clones are missing from TCRdb's copy, which holds only in-frame ones; the method was immunoSEQ multiplex PCR. Clone size and V and J calls were adopted from that table, with D and trimming inferred from the DNA. The sample yields around 120,000 clones, more than 60% seen once. Trimming took 4 bases from V and 1 from J; bases not matched to a gene: 7. This CDR3 has 16 residues. Germline V gene sequence: CDR1 LGHDT, CDR2 YNNKEL (reference sequence). The TCR originated in a man aged 45 to 65 with acute or convalescent COVID-19. This chain links TRBV3-1 (or the pseudogene TRBV3-2) with TRBJ2-3; the match to TRBD2 covers 8 bases. Source material: peripheral blood. CDR3 sequence (DNA): TGTGCCAGCAGCCCCCTGGAAGCGGGGGGCACAGATACGCAGTATTTT. It is translated as CASSPLEAGGTDTQYF.